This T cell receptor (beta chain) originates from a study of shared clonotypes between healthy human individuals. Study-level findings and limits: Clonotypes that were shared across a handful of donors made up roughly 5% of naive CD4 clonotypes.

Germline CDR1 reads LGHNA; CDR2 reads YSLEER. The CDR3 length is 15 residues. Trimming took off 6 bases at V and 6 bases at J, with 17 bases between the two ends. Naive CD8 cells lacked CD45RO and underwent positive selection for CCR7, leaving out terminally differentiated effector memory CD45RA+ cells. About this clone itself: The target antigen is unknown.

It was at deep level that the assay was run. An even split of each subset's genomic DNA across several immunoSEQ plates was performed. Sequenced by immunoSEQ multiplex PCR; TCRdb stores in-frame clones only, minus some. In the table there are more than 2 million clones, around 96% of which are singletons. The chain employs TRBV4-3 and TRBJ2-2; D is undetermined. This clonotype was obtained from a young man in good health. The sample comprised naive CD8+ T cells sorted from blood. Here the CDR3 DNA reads TGCGCCAGCAGTCTCATAGGGTTTGAGGCCGGGGAGCTGTTTTTT. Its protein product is CASSLIGFEAGELFF.